This T cell receptor (beta chain) is drawn from a study of blood T cell repertoires in COVID-19 (dated by TCRdb to about 2020). About the investigation overall: Samples from collaborators originated in the United States, Italy and Spain and spanned both the acute and convalescent phases of COVID-19. HLA class I and class II types, where available, came from metadata supplied by the sample provider rather than from assay-based typing. The prospective study material was composed of cDNA or gDNA derived from T cells, B-cell-depleted T cells, or PBMCs. Subjects who had been exposed to COVID-19, were actively infected with it, or had recovered from it provided the deeply sampled blood TCRbeta repertoires that made up the dataset. The samples were drawn from two sources: the first 160 participants of the ongoing ImmuneRACE study, and 1,254 subjects contributed by 6 global collaborators. A freely available public database, intended as a resource for researchers studying the immune response to SARS-CoV-2, is where the repertoires were released. The sample metadata nearly always contained a de-identified subject ID, COVID-19 status, age in years and sex.

The CDR3, cysteine through phenylalanine, is 15 amino acids long. Just CDR3 DNA is preserved here, 45 bases in frame from base 1. V is clipped by 0 bases and J by 0 bases, and the sequence between their germline boundaries is 8 bases long. Looking up the germline V gene (reference sequence) yields CDR1 LGHDT and CDR2 YNNKEL. Here is what the overall study found, with its caveats: The quantity of clinical and demographic metadata differed by source and by participant and was supplied without curation.

Collaborating institutions collected whole blood in K2EDTA tubes following their own protocols. Collaborator samples were shipped for TCRbeta analysis as frozen whole blood, isolated PBMCs, or DNA extracted from either sample type. On this clone itself: Its cognate antigen has yet to be identified. No base qualities exist here, and no much larger clone lies one base off it.

The immunoSEQ Assay, a bias-controlled multiplex PCR, was used to amplify TCRbeta CDR3 regions from genomic DNA. The original methods were these. The number of nucleated cells in each sample was estimated by amplification of reference gene primers within the assay. To quantify the absolute abundance of each unique TCRbeta CDR3 rearrangement, sequence reads were collapsed and filtered. For each sample, productive Simpson clonality was calculated by taking the square root of Simpson's diversity index across productive rearrangements. Here the immuneACCESS table is served through TCRdb, limited to in-frame sequences with V and J called. Missing clones are a known gap in these copies; in checked studies unresolved V genes cover under half, and the rest lacks a known reason. Clone size and the V and J calls come from that table; the DNA yielded D and trimming. The sample contains approximately 93,000 clones, more than 70% of them found a single time. Over 0.45% of the sample is in the top ten clones.

This clonotype was sampled from a man in his sixties with acute or convalescent COVID-19. This receptor chain uses TRBV3-1 (or the pseudogene TRBV3-2) and TRBJ1-1; the D segment could be TRBD1, given 5 matching bases. The sequenced material came from peripheral blood. The nucleotide sequence is given as TGTGCCAGCAGCCAAGACTGGGGCCTGAACACTGAAGCTTTCTTT. It is translated as CASSQDWGLNTEAFF.